These T cell receptor beta chains were read from a single sample in a study of T-cell reconstitution after alpha-beta-depleted transplantation in children. TCRdb re-analysed the PCR reads in MiXCR, keeping a single row per CDR3 protein. The data show 780,000 or so distinct CDR3 sequences, with about 16% seen just once and just under 5% held by the top ten. The sample in question was PBMCs, mostly from graft donor cells, obtained 360 days after TCRalphabeta/CD19-depleted stem cell transplant. All receptors derive from a male patient younger than 18 who had a stem cell transplant for acute lymphoblastic leukemia, so the T cells may come from the graft donor. CDR3s include the opening cysteine and the closing phenylalanine or tryptophan. The D gene is left open where the match is weak. Size is omitted from some rows. Given values are once, few, many or a class for expanded clones.

V gene	clone size	D gene	J gene	CDR3 DNA	CDR3 protein
TRBV13	-	TRBD2	TRBJ2-5	TGTGCCAGCAGCTTAGCTCGCGGGAGCGTCATCCAAGAGACCCAGTACTTC	CASSLARGSVIQETQYF
TRBV7-2	many	-	TRBJ2-1	TGTGCCAGCAGCTTAGTGCGTAGTAAGGCAGGGGAGCAGTTCTTC	CASSLVRSKAGEQFF
TRBV9	once	TRBD2	TRBJ2-7	TGTGCCAGCAGTGGGTTCCCGGGACTAGCGGGAGTGGAGCAGTACTTC	CASSGFPGLAGVEQYF
TRBV27	few	-	TRBJ2-2	TGTGCCAGCGTTAACAGGGTGGGGAACACCGGGGAGCTGTTTTTT	CASVNRVGNTGELFF
TRBV20-1	many	TRBD2	TRBJ2-5	TGCAGTGCCGATCCGGGACTAGAGCAAGAGACCCAGTACTTC	CSADPGLEQETQYF
TRBV6-1	few	-	TRBJ2-7	TGTGCCAGCAGTGGGTCTTGGACCCTCCATACCGAGCAGTACTTC	CASSGSWTLHTEQYF
TRBV3-1	-	-	TRBJ2-3	TGTGCCAGCAGCCAAGATGAGGCTAGAAGCACAGATACGCAGTATTTT	CASSQDEARSTDTQYF
TRBV9	few	TRBD2	TRBJ2-7	TGTGCCAGCAGCGCGTCCAGGACTAGCGGGAGGGGAGAGCAGTACTTC	CASSASRTSGRGEQYF
TRBV12-3/TRBV12-4	few	TRBD1	TRBJ1-3	TGTGCCAGCAATAAACGACCCGGGACAGGGAGCCTTGGAAACACCATATATTTT	CASNKRPGTGSLGNTIYF
TRBV19	many	-	TRBJ2-2	TGTGCCAGTGGGACGAACACCGGGGAGCTGTTTTTT	CASGTNTGELFF
TRBV14	-	-	TRBJ2-3	TGTGCCAGCAGCCTCCTCCGGGACACTCGGTATTTT	CASSLLRDTRYF
TRBV7-2	-	TRBD1	TRBJ2-7	TGTGCCAGCAGCATCAAAACAGGGGGCTCCTACGAGCAGTACTTC	CASSIKTGGSYEQYF
TRBV12-3/TRBV12-4	-	-	TRBJ1-2	TGTGCCAGCAGTTTTGCCAGGGTCCGTAATGGCTACACCTTC	CASSFARVRNGYTF
TRBV6-5	-	-	TRBJ1-5	TGTGCCAGCAGTTACGGTAGGGAGAATCAGCCCCAGCATTTT	CASSYGRENQPQHF
TRBV7-9	few	-	TRBJ1-1	TGTGCCAGCAGCTTAATCAAGGGGAACACTGAAGCTTTCTTT	CASSLIKGNTEAFF
TRBV5-1	-	TRBD1	TRBJ2-7	TGCGCCAGCAGACGGGACAGGGAGGGCTCCTACGAGCAGTACTTC	CASRRDREGSYEQYF
TRBV27	-	TRBD1	TRBJ1-2	TGTGCCAGCAGCCGGGACAGTCCGTATGGCTACACCTTC	CASSRDSPYGYTF
TRBV6-1	-	-	TRBJ2-7	TGTGCCAGCAACGATAATCTGGCCCCCCTCGAGCAGTACTTC	CASNDNLAPLEQYF
TRBV7-9	few	-	TRBJ2-3	TGTGCCAGCAGAACCCGGAGCGGGAGCACAGATACGCAGTATTTT	CASRTRSGSTDTQYF
TRBV4-2	few	TRBD2	TRBJ2-5	TGTGCCAGCAGCCAAGGGCGGTTGGTAGCGGGAGGTGGGACCCAGTACTTC	CASSQGRLVAGGGTQYF
TRBV2	-	-	TRBJ2-1	TGTGCCAGCCACGGAGGGAATGAGCAGTTCTTC	CASHGGNEQFF
TRBV12-3/TRBV12-4	few	TRBD1	TRBJ2-7	TGTGCCAGCAGCCTTTATAGGACAGGGCTTAACGAGCAGTACTTC	CASSLYRTGLNEQYF
TRBV4-2	-	-	TRBJ1-1	TGTGCCAGCAGCCAAGCGTCAGGTTTATCCACTGAAGCTTTCTTT	CASSQASGLSTEAFF
TRBV5-4	-	TRBD1	TRBJ1-1	TGTGCCAGCAGCCTCGACAGGGGACCGTATGAAGCTTTCTTT	CASSLDRGPYEAFF
TRBV5-1	-	TRBD1	TRBJ1-5	TGCGCCAGCAGCTTGCTCCCGACAGGGAGTACGGGCAATCAGCCCCAGCATTTT	CASSLLPTGSTGNQPQHF
TRBV7-9	few	-	TRBJ1-3	TGTGCCAGCACCTCCGTTCTAAGCACCATATATTTT	CASTSVLSTIYF
TRBV15	few	-	TRBJ2-7	TGTGCCACCAGCAGAGGGGCGTATGGACGGAGCAGGGCCGCCTACGAGCAGTACTTC	CATSRGAYGRSRAAYEQYF
TRBV5-1	-	TRBD1	TRBJ1-2	TGCGCCAGCAGCTTATCGGGACAGGGTGAGAACTATGGCTACACCTTC	CASSLSGQGENYGYTF
TRBV5-5	-	TRBD1	TRBJ1-5	TGTGCCAGCAGTTTCGGACAGGGGGAGGGTCAGCCCCAGCATTTT	CASSFGQGEGQPQHF
TRBV6-5	-	-	TRBJ2-7	TGTGCCAGCAGTTACTCGGCCAGATCCTACGAGCAGTACTTC	CASSYSARSYEQYF
TRBV29-1	-	TRBD2	TRBJ2-1	TGCAGCGGACTAGCGGGAGGCACCTACAATGAGCAGTTCTTC	CSGLAGGTYNEQFF
TRBV18	few	TRBD2	TRBJ2-1	TGTGCCAGCTCACGATCTAGCGGGACGCCCAATGAGCAGTTCTTC	CASSRSSGTPNEQFF
TRBV28	once	-	TRBJ1-4	TGTGCCAGCAGTTTGGGGCAGAGAACAACTAATGAAAAACTGTTTTTT	CASSLGQRTTNEKLFF
TRBV18	-	-	TRBJ2-5	TGTGCCAGCTCACCACAGTATGGGAAAGAGACCCAGTACTTC	CASSPQYGKETQYF
TRBV4-1	-	TRBD2	TRBJ2-3	TGCGCCAGCAGCCAATCAGGCGGGAGGGCCCCAGATACGCAGTATTTT	CASSQSGGRAPDTQYF
TRBV5-1	-	TRBD2	TRBJ2-7	TGCGCCAGCGGCCGGACTAGCGGCTCCTACGAGCAGTACTTC	CASGRTSGSYEQYF
TRBV11-3	-	TRBD1	TRBJ2-2	TGTGCCAGCAGCTTTTCCCGACAGGGGACCGGGGAGCTGTTTTTT	CASSFSRQGTGELFF
TRBV29-1	-	-	TRBJ2-7	TGCAGCGTTCGGGACTCCCCCTACGAGCAGTACTTC	CSVRDSPYEQYF
TRBV27	few	TRBD2	TRBJ2-7	TGTGCCAGCAGTTTATCCCCTAGCGGGAGGATCTACGAGCAGTACTTC	CASSLSPSGRIYEQYF